This TCR beta chain was identified during a study of blood T cell repertoires in COVID-19. Authors' analysis steps: Estimates of nucleated cell counts were drawn from the amplification of reference gene primers. Profiling relied on immunoSEQ multiplex PCR, and the TCRdb table lists in-frame clones only, not all of them. V and J calls and clone size are copied from that table; D and trimming were computed from the DNA. Among approximately 180,000 clones listed, about 80% were seen once. Deletions cut 1 base from V and 4 bases from J, with 5 bases between. This CDR3 has 13 amino acids. Germline V CDR1 and CDR2: SGHVS, FQNEAQ. The participants were between roughly 18 and 100 years old and came from 24 US areas.

The sample comprised PBMCs or T cells enriched from blood (not recorded which). The sequence was obtained from a woman aged 55-69 years with acute COVID-19. The V and J genes are TRBV7-8 and TRBJ2-1; unclear D gene. The DNA for the CDR3 is TGTGCCAGCAGCTTAGGTCAGTACAATGAGCAGTTCTTC. This sequence encodes CASSLGQYNEQFF.